This entry lists 12 T cell receptor beta chains sequenced from one sample in a study of CD8+ T cells in alopecia areata. RNA was isolated and reverse transcribed to cDNA, the sequencing template. Clones were sequenced by immunoSEQ multiplex PCR, and TCRdb holds only the in-frame ones, with some missing. The sample lists over 200,000 clones; around 62% were seen once. The source was CD4+ T cells sorted from blood, collected at week 0. These receptors were collected from a human donor with alopecia areata.

This chain joins TRBV7-2 and TRBJ1-6; perhaps TRBD1 as D (5 bases). The germline gives CDR1 SGHTA, CDR2 FQGNSA. This CDR3 is built from 15 residues. The V and J ends lost 4 bases and 8 bases respectively, with 15 bases between them. The CDR3 spells CASSSARVTDSPLHF. The CDR3 nucleotides read TGTGCCAGCAGCTCAGCCAGGGTAACTGATTCACCCCTCCACTTT.

This rearrangement joins TRBV5-5 to TRBJ1-1; D is unresolved. Deletions cut 1 base from V and 6 bases from J, with 10 bases between. Per the germline V gene, CDR1 is SGHKS and CDR2 is YYEKEE (reference sequence). The CDR3 has 13 residues. The CDR3 DNA is TGTGCCAGCAGCTTGTTTATTACCCCTGAAGCTTTCTTT. This sequence encodes CASSLFITPEAFF.

This clone has only a few counts. The chain carries TRBV12-5 and TRBJ2-5, with D uncertain. V was cut by 1 base and J by 3 bases, with 3 bases left in between. Germline CDR1 reads LGHNT; CDR2 reads FRNRAP. The CDR3 extends over 12 amino acids. The CDR3 DNA reads as TGTGCTAGTGGTTTGGGGGAAGAGACCCAGTACTTC. This translates into CASGLGEETQYF.

This clone was detected only a few times. The chain carries TRBV5-1 and TRBJ2-5, with D tentatively TRBD2 (7 bases). Trimming pared 4 bases from V and 5 bases from J, leaving 15 bases between. Germline CDR1 reads SGHRS; CDR2 reads YFSETQ. This CDR3 comprises 14 residues. The CDR3 sequence is CASSNPRGAETQYF. The CDR3, as DNA: TGCGCCAGCAGCAACCCTCGGGGGGCGGAGACCCAGTACTTC. The entire variable domain, with the rest obtained from reference TRBV5-1 and TRBJ2-5, is as follows: KAGVTQTPRYLIKTRGQQVTLSCSPISGHRSVSWYQQTPGQGLQFLFEYFSETQRNKGNFPGRFSGRQFSNSRSEMNVSTLELGDSALYLCASSNPRGAETQYFGPGTRLLVL.

This clone was detected a few times. The chain combines TRBV29-1 with TRBJ2-3, with no clear D. This CDR3 is 12 amino acids long. The V end lost 4 bases, the J end lost 2 bases, and 7 bases lay between the germline ends. Germline V lookup: CDR1 SQVTM, CDR2 ANQGSEA. CDR3 nucleotide sequence: TGCAGCGTTGTTACCCTCACAGATACGCAGTATTTT. As protein: CSVVTLTDTQYF.

The CDR3 sequence: CAISDPWGDTEAFF. The CDR3 DNA is TGTGCCATCAGTGACCCGTGGGGGGACACTGAAGCTTTCTTT. The V gene is TRBV10-3, the J gene TRBJ1-1, with a tentative D call TRBD1 (5 bases). This CDR3 contains 14 residues. Germline CDR1 ENHRY, CDR2 SYGVKD. The germline V and J ends were trimmed by 3 bases and 3 bases, with 11 bases remaining between them.

This clone has only a few counts. The genes are TRBV29-1 and TRBJ1-1; D ambiguous. This CDR3 is built from 13 residues. Between the trimmed V and J ends, which lost 4 bases and 11 bases, there was a span of 20 bases. Germline V gene lookup returns CDR1 SQVTM and CDR2 ANQGSEA. CDR3 nucleotides: TGCAGCGTTGCACGCAGTTTGGAAGCGGTCGCTTTCTTT. Translated: CSVARSLEAVAFF.

The chain combines TRBV29-1 with TRBJ1-4, with a possible D match to TRBD1 (6 bases). Germline assignment: CDR1 SQVTM and CDR2 ANQGSEA. The CDR3 has 14 residues. Trimming pared 6 bases from V and 5 bases from J, leaving 16 bases between. For the CDR3, the DNA is TGCAGCGTAGTAATGACAGGCGAGAATGAAAAACTGTTTTTT. Its translation is CSVVMTGENEKLFF.

This clone was recorded only once. The V and J genes are TRBV30 and TRBJ1-5, with D uncertain. Per the germline V gene, CDR1 is GTSNPN and CDR2 is SVGIG (reference sequence). The CDR3 consists of 13 residues. Between the trimmed V and J ends, which lost 0 bases and 4 bases, there was a span of 7 bases. The DNA for the CDR3 is TGTGCCTGGAGTGTACAAGAGAATCAGCCCCAGCATTTT. Translated, it gives CAWSVQENQPQHF.

This clone was picked up a small number of times. The rearrangement joins TRBV2 to TRBJ2-7; the D is unclear. The V and J ends lost 5 bases and 1 base respectively, with 12 bases between them. The CDR3 length is 14 residues. Germline V CDR1 and CDR2: SNHLY, FYNNEI. The CDR3 sequence is CASSKDGWSYEQYF. The CDR3 coding sequence is TGTGCCAGCAGTAAGGACGGATGGTCCTACGAGCAGTACTTC.

The chain links TRBV30 to TRBJ2-1; no clear D. Germline-derived CDR1 and CDR2 are GTSNPN and SVGIG (reference sequence). The ends were cut back, 0 bases at V and 8 bases at J, with 5 bases in the middle. CDR3 length equals 11 residues. CDR3: CAWSVGHEQFF. The DNA of the CDR3 is TGTGCCTGGAGTGTAGGGCATGAGCAGTTCTTC.

The chain joins TRBV5-1 to TRBJ2-2; 11 nucleotides line up with TRBD1. Germline CDR1 reads SGHRS; CDR2 reads YFSETQ. V gave up 4 bases and J gave up 4 bases; unmatched junction bases: 3. The CDR3 runs 15 residues. CDR3 loop: CASSTGTGGTGELFF. The CDR3 bases are TGCGCCAGCAGCACCGGGACAGGGGGCACCGGGGAGCTGTTTTTT.